This T cell receptor beta chain was documented in a study of molecular identifiers for immune sequencing clone quantification. Regarding the study as a whole: Sizes of clones that are highly expanded could be underestimated (if identical TCR molecules share a barcode).

In its sample, this clonotype was seen a few times. Antigen: not known. Trimming shortened V by 6 bases and J by 0 bases, and 8 bases separated the two germline ends. The germline gives CDR1 SNHLY, CDR2 FYNNEI. This CDR3 has 13 residues. TCRdb re-called the PCR reads through MiXCR, storing one row per CDR3 protein. The sample includes hundreds of thousands of distinct CDR3 sequences, 24% seen only once; the top ten take 0.65% to 0.75%. The receptor was isolated from a human donor in good health. Some libraries in this study had Jurkat cell RNA spiked in. V is TRBV2 and J is TRBJ1-1; D may be TRBD1 (5 bases). The sample comprised naive CD8+ T cells from blood, with Jurkat cell RNA spiked in. Subset here: FACS-sorted CD8+CD4-CCR7+CD45RA+ naive T cells. CDR3 sequence (DNA): TGTGCCAGCAGGGGGACGATGAACACTGAAGCTTTCTTT. This translates into CASRGTMNTEAFF.